The rows below give T cell receptor beta chains drawn from one sample of a study of early T cells in non-severe SARS-CoV-2 infection. TCRdb fed the 5' RACE reads into MiXCR, producing one record per CDR3 protein. The sample records 70,000 to 95,000 distinct CDR3 sequences, roughly 14% being singletons. The specimen sequenced was whole blood. The receptors originated from an adult who was a healthcare worker with PCR-confirmed SARS-CoV-2 infection or an uninfected control (not recorded which). Each CDR3 is given with its conserved first and last residue. D genes are given only for firm matches. Expanded clones are given a class, and other clones once, few, many or no size at all.

CDR3nt	CDR3aa	v_gene	abundance	j_gene	d_gene
TGTGCCAGCAGCTGGGGTAGGGGGCTCAGCTCCCAGAACACTGAAGCTTTCTTT	CASSWGRGLSSQNTEAFF	TRBV27	few	TRBJ1-1	TRBD1
TGTGCCACGCGAAGAGATCCTAACTATGGCTACACCTTC	CATRRDPNYGYTF	TRBV6-2/TRBV6-3	NA	TRBJ1-2	NA
TGTGCCAGCTCACCCTTCGGTGAGACCCAGTACTTC	CASSPFGETQYF	TRBV18	few	TRBJ2-5	NA
TGTGCCAGTAGAAAGACGGGACAGCCACCTAACTATGGCTACACCTTC	CASRKTGQPPNYGYTF	TRBV19	NA	TRBJ1-2	TRBD1
TGTGCCAGCAGCGGCCGACAGGGGATCAATTCACCCCTCCACTTT	CASSGRQGINSPLHF	TRBV9	many	TRBJ1-6	TRBD1
TGTGCTAGTGGTTTGCTCCCTAGTGAGCAGTTCTTC	CASGLLPSEQFF	TRBV12-5	NA	TRBJ2-1	NA
TGTGCCAGCAGTATTAGCGGGGTAGTTGGAGAGACCCAGTACTTC	CASSISGVVGETQYF	TRBV7-3	many	TRBJ2-5	TRBD2
TGCAGCGTTTCTACGACAGGGAAGGTAACTTTCTTT	CSVSTTGKVTFF	TRBV29-1	NA	TRBJ1-1	TRBD1
TGCAGTGCTGCCCGGGGCCAGAAAGGAAACACCATATATTTT	CSAARGQKGNTIYF	TRBV20-1	NA	TRBJ1-3	NA
TGCAGTGCTAGAAGGACTAGGGGCACAGATACGCAGTATTTT	CSARRTRGTDTQYF	TRBV20-1	many	TRBJ2-3	TRBD2
TGTGCCATCAGACTGTCCGGGACTAGTTTTAATGAGCAGTTCTTC	CAIRLSGTSFNEQFF	TRBV10-3	many	TRBJ2-1	TRBD2
TGTGCCAGCAGCCGACTGGAGTGGAATCAGCCCCAGCATTTT	CASSRLEWNQPQHF	TRBV12-3/TRBV12-4	NA	TRBJ1-5	NA
TGTGCCAGCAGCGAGACTAGCGGGGGGCGATCGGAGACCCAGTACTTC	CASSETSGGRSETQYF	TRBV6-1	few	TRBJ2-5	TRBD2
TGCGCCAGTTTACTAGCGGGGGTCCCATTGAACACCGGGGAGCTGTTTTTT	CASLLAGVPLNTGELFF	TRBV5-1	NA	TRBJ2-2	TRBD2
TGTGCCAGCAGCCCATCCGGGGGACAGGAGCCCTATGGCTACACCTTC	CASSPSGGQEPYGYTF	TRBV9	NA	TRBJ1-2	TRBD1
TGTGCCAGCAGCCAAGATGACGGGGGGAAACAAGAGACCCAGTACTTC	CASSQDDGGKQETQYF	TRBV4-2	few	TRBJ2-5	TRBD2
TGTGCCAGCAGGGGAGAATCGGGCAATGAAAAACTGTTTTTT	CASRGESGNEKLFF	TRBV6-1	many	TRBJ1-4	NA
TGTGCCAGCAGCCAAGATTTGATGGGAAGAGAGACCCAGTACTTC	CASSQDLMGRETQYF	TRBV3-1	few	TRBJ2-5	NA
TGTGCCAGCAGCAGCCCGGCGGAGAGGGACAATGAGCAGTTCTTC	CASSSPAERDNEQFF	TRBV12-3/TRBV12-4	few	TRBJ2-1	NA
TGTACCAGCAGTTTAGCCTCGAGGACGAGTGGCTACACCTTC	CTSSLASRTSGYTF	TRBV12-3/TRBV12-4	NA	TRBJ1-2	NA
TGCAGTGCTAGTGCGCGCGGTTCACCCCTCCACTTT	CSASARGSPLHF	TRBV20-1	NA	TRBJ1-6	NA
TGCGCCAGCGAACAGGGGACTAACACAGATACGCAGTATTTT	CASEQGTNTDTQYF	TRBV4-1	NA	TRBJ2-3	NA
TGTGCCAGCAGTTTGCGGTACAATGAGCAGTTCTTC	CASSLRYNEQFF	TRBV28	NA	TRBJ2-1	NA
TGTGCCAGCAAGGGTCCGGGGACAGGAGCCGGGGAGCTGTTTTTT	CASKGPGTGAGELFF	TRBV28	NA	TRBJ2-2	TRBD1
TGCGCCAGCAGCCAAGAAGGCGGTTCCTATCAGCCCCAGCATTTT	CASSQEGGSYQPQHF	TRBV4-1	NA	TRBJ1-5	NA
TGCAGCGTTGAATACAGGCTTTCGGCTTTCTTT	CSVEYRLSAFF	TRBV29-1	NA	TRBJ1-1	NA
TGTGCCAGCAGTGCACCGCTCCAGGGACGCGGCACAGATACGCAGTATTTT	CASSAPLQGRGTDTQYF	TRBV25-1	few	TRBJ2-3	NA
TGCGCCAGCAGCCAAGTTTTAGGCAGCGGGGGGAATACAGATACGCAGTATTTT	CASSQVLGSGGNTDTQYF	TRBV4-1	few	TRBJ2-3	TRBD2
TGTGCCAGCTCATCCCCTAATGAAGAGATAGCCAAAAACATTCAGTACTTC	CASSSPNEEIAKNIQYF	TRBV18	few	TRBJ2-4	NA
TGTGCCAGTAGTATCCGCACTCTGGTCAGCACAGATACGCAGTATTTT	CASSIRTLVSTDTQYF	TRBV19	few	TRBJ2-3	NA
TGCAGTGCTAGACCGGGACGTAAAGAGACCCAGTACTTC	CSARPGRKETQYF	TRBV20-1	few	TRBJ2-5	NA
TGTGCCAGCAGCCAACGGCGCACCTCCTACAATGAGCAGTTCTTC	CASSQRRTSYNEQFF	TRBV3-1	few	TRBJ2-1	NA